This T cell receptor (beta chain) was profiled in a study of regulatory T cells in long-lasting Graves disease. The study, taken as a whole, reports: Whereas around 970 public clonotypes were shared by new patients, persistent patients shared more, at about 2,500.

Through Arm-PCR of CDR3 regions and iRepertoire HTBI primers, TCR beta libraries were built. Study processing details: Samples jointly harbored 60 or so TRBV and 14 to 15 TRBJ segments. One entry per CDR3 protein results from TCRdb running MiXCR on the multiplex PCR reads. The V and J calls shown here were made by TCRdb, not taken from the authors' results. The top ten clones hold about 12% of a sample with 500,000 or so distinct CDR3 sequences, around 15% of them seen once. The table lists this clonotype with many counts. What it binds is not known. Time point meaning: newly diagnosed GD, antithyroid drugs for less than 3 months. Isolated PBMC RNA provided the starting material for the TCR library. It was American Thyroid Association guidelines that determined Graves' disease diagnosis. The V gene's germline CDR1 is GTSNPN and CDR2 SVGIG (reference sequence). The CDR3 runs 11 residues. The V gene lost 8 bases and the J gene lost 7 bases, with 13 bases spanning the gap.

These same records also appear under a second study, on T cells in Graves' hyperthyroidism and ophthalmopathy. From that second work: Graves' hyperthyroidism showing no ophthalmopathy progression within 18 months was considered stable.

The TCR comes from a man aged 35-49 years with Graves disease. The sequences come from peripheral blood mononuclear cells (PBMCs), collected at new diagnosis, from a patient treated with antithyroid drugs. The rearrangement joins TRBV30 to TRBJ2-3, with D tentatively TRBD2 (5 bases). Here the CDR3 DNA reads TGTGCCACCGACCCCGGGAATACGCAGTATTTT. It specifies CATDPGNTQYF.